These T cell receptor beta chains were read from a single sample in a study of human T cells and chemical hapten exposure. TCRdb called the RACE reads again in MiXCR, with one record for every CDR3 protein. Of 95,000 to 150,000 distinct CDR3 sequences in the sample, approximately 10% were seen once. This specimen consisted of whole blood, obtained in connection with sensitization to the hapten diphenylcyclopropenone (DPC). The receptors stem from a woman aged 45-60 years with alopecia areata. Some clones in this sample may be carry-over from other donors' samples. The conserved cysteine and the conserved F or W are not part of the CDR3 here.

CDR3 protein: ASSLGGDDTQY
J gene: TRBJ2-3
V gene: TRBV5-1

CDR3 protein: ASTDGLGQPQH
J gene: TRBJ1-5
V gene: TRBV12-3/TRBV12-4

CDR3 protein: ASSWLPNTEAF
J gene: TRBJ1-1
V gene: TRBV18

CDR3 protein: ASSKRGQTTYNEQF
J gene: TRBJ2-1
V gene: TRBV7-9

CDR3 protein: AISVNPGQGADTEAF
J gene: TRBJ1-1
V gene: TRBV10-3

CDR3 protein: ASSDFRGETQY
J gene: TRBJ2-5
V gene: TRBV6-1

CDR3 protein: ASSQASGGLTF
J gene: TRBJ1-1
V gene: TRBV14

CDR3 protein: ASGLGTVLSGNTIY
J gene: TRBJ1-3
V gene: TRBV12-5

CDR3 protein: ASSLGLGEQF
J gene: TRBJ2-1
V gene: TRBV6-2/TRBV6-3

CDR3 protein: AISETGTPVGEKLF
J gene: TRBJ1-4
V gene: TRBV10-3

CDR3 protein: ASSGSGEYEQY
J gene: TRBJ2-7
V gene: TRBV2

CDR3 protein: ASSFSGSSTDTQY
J gene: TRBJ2-3
V gene: TRBV11-2

CDR3 protein: ASSPRVEQF
J gene: TRBJ2-1
V gene: TRBV12-3/TRBV12-4

CDR3 protein: ASSYGQGAEAF
J gene: TRBJ1-1
V gene: TRBV6-6

CDR3 protein: ASSLAQDRGTDTQY
J gene: TRBJ2-3
V gene: TRBV7-8

CDR3 protein: SAGTVENTEAF
J gene: TRBJ1-1
V gene: TRBV29-1

CDR3 protein: ASSQGSGGTQPQH
J gene: TRBJ1-5
V gene: TRBV3-1

CDR3 protein: ASSLEGNGYT
J gene: TRBJ1-2
V gene: TRBV11-3

CDR3 protein: AWSVWGRTEAF
J gene: TRBJ1-1
V gene: TRBV30

CDR3 protein: ASSSDGLMNTEAF
J gene: TRBJ1-1
V gene: TRBV7-6

CDR3 protein: ASSRTGDGGYT
J gene: TRBJ1-2
V gene: TRBV4-3

CDR3 protein: SAFTGGVCNSPLH
J gene: TRBJ1-6
V gene: TRBV20-1

CDR3 protein: SVEGGQGSYNEQF
J gene: TRBJ2-1
V gene: TRBV29-1

CDR3 protein: ASSDDRNQPQH
J gene: TRBJ1-5
V gene: TRBV2

CDR3 protein: ASSLDPNSPLH
J gene: TRBJ1-6
V gene: TRBV11-2

CDR3 protein: ASSPTSGREQY
J gene: TRBJ2-7
V gene: TRBV13

CDR3 protein: ASNEPGQGSEQY
J gene: TRBJ2-7
V gene: TRBV6-5

CDR3 protein: ASSGRFGSSNEKLF
J gene: TRBJ1-4
V gene: TRBV6-5

CDR3 protein: ASGGQGRYEQY
J gene: TRBJ2-7
V gene: TRBV6-5

CDR3 protein: ASSLSQGAVNQPQH
J gene: TRBJ1-5
V gene: TRBV28

CDR3 protein: SALLAGDPGELF
J gene: TRBJ2-2
V gene: TRBV29-1

CDR3 protein: SADLIEGNSPLH
J gene: TRBJ1-6
V gene: TRBV20-1

CDR3 protein: ASSRPGGSLEQY
J gene: TRBJ2-7
V gene: TRBV3-1

CDR3 protein: ASSQEEEVYEQF
J gene: TRBJ2-1
V gene: TRBV3-1

CDR3 protein: SAVSGQGAYEQY
J gene: TRBJ2-7
V gene: TRBV29-1

CDR3 protein: AVGSAGELF
J gene: TRBJ2-2
V gene: TRBV10-3

CDR3 protein: ASSRMYNSPLH
J gene: TRBJ1-6
V gene: TRBV7-8

CDR3 protein: SAKQGPTEAF
J gene: TRBJ1-1
V gene: TRBV20-1

CDR3 protein: ASGVPTDTQY
J gene: TRBJ2-3
V gene: TRBV5-6

CDR3 protein: ASSPGAPQSPLH
J gene: TRBJ1-6
V gene: TRBV27

CDR3 protein: SVEDRGQGGLHEQY
J gene: TRBJ2-7
V gene: TRBV29-1

CDR3 protein: ASSSIPGVYEQY
J gene: TRBJ2-7
V gene: TRBV6-2/TRBV6-3

CDR3 protein: DSSLFIPGLAGGPNEQY
J gene: TRBJ2-7
V gene: TRBV12-3/TRBV12-4

CDR3 protein: ASSRRMGSSEKLF
J gene: TRBJ1-4
V gene: TRBV4-2

CDR3 protein: AWSRTGPEAF
J gene: TRBJ1-1
V gene: TRBV30

CDR3 protein: SARGLGPYEQY
J gene: TRBJ2-7
V gene: TRBV20-1

CDR3 protein: SARTGVQPQH
J gene: TRBJ1-5
V gene: TRBV20-1

CDR3 protein: ASSPIHNTYTEAF
J gene: TRBJ1-1
V gene: TRBV18

CDR3 protein: SVEDDRAEAF
J gene: TRBJ1-1
V gene: TRBV29-1

CDR3 protein: ASSLGWDLEQY
J gene: TRBJ2-7
V gene: TRBV5-1

CDR3 protein: ASSLGDIQY
J gene: TRBJ2-4
V gene: TRBV12-3/TRBV12-4

CDR3 protein: ASSPRLQNTEAF
J gene: TRBJ1-1
V gene: TRBV6-2/TRBV6-3